At least ten counts were recorded for the clone carrying this TCR beta chain. Its antigen is not known. The data were taken from a study of CD8 T cells in ankylosing spondylitis. General observations from the study: Disease-linked clones reportedly concentrated significantly in matched ankylosing spondylitis synovial fluid. One TCR beta motif, made up of eight or nine highly homologous variants, appeared characteristic of ankylosing spondylitis blood.

TCRdb reanalysed the 5' RACE reads using MiXCR and keeps one entry per CDR3 protein. Among more than 300,000 distinct CDR3 sequences listed, roughly 8% were seen once. Trimming removed 2 bases at V and 3 bases at J, with 14 bases between. The CDR3 covers 15 residues. The germline gives CDR1 DFQATT, CDR2 SNEGSKA (reference sequence). This sequence originates from a male donor with ankylosing spondylitis. The specimen sequenced was blood, either unsorted or a sorted T cell fraction (not recorded which). V is TRBV20-1 and J is TRBJ2-1; D might be TRBD2 (5 bases). As DNA, the CDR3 is TGCAGTGCTAGATCGCTAGCCCGAGACTACAATGAGCAGTTCTTC. It is translated as CSARSLARDYNEQFF.